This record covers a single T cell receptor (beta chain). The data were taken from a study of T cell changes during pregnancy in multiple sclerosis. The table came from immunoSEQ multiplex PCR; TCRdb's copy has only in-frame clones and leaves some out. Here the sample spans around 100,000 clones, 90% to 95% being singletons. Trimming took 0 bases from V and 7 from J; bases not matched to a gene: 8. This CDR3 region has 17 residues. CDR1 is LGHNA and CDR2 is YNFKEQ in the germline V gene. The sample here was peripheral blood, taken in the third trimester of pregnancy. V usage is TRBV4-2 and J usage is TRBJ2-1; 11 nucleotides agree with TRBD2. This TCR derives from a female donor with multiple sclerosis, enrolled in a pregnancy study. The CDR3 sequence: CASSQEVLAGGGNEQFF. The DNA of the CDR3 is TGTGCCAGCAGCCAAGAGGTTCTAGCGGGAGGCGGGAATGAGCAGTTCTTC.